This TCR beta chain comes out of a study of blood T cell repertoires in COVID-19. Study-wide context: The origin of the acute and convalescent COVID-19 samples was the United States, Italy and Spain.

Authors' processing steps: Quantification of nucleated cells was approximated via reference gene primer amplification. Clones were read by immunoSEQ multiplex PCR, and TCRdb kept only the in-frame ones, dropping some. V and J calls plus clone size are reproduced from that table; the DNA served to infer D and trimming. The sample lists about 160,000 clones, over 80% seen once, with about 5% in the top ten. The CDR3 extends over 13 amino acids. The germline V gene encodes CDR1 LNHDA and CDR2 SQIVND (reference sequence). The V and J ends lost 6 bases and 5 bases, in that order; junction bases with no gene match: 3.

The source of this sequence is a woman in her forties or fifties with acute or convalescent COVID-19. The chain carries TRBV19 and TRBJ2-2, with TRBD1 matching 7 bases. The sample taken for sequencing was peripheral blood. The CDR3 loop is CASSTQGTGELFF. The CDR3, as DNA: TGTGCCAGTAGCACACAGGGGACCGGGGAGCTGTTTTTT. Based on the CDR3 plus reference TRBV19 and TRBJ2-2, the full variable domain is DGGITQSPKYLFRKEGQNVTLSCEQNLNHDAMYWYRQDPGQGLRLIYYSQIVNDFQKGDIAEGYSVSREKKESFPLTVTSAQKNPTAFYLCASSTQGTGELFFGEGSRLTVL.